A single sample gave rise to the 12 T cell receptor beta chains below, sequenced in a study of blood T cell repertoires in COVID-19. Some clones are missing from TCRdb's copy, which holds only in-frame ones; the method was immunoSEQ multiplex PCR. The data show some 250,000 clones, 83% seen once. Sequencing used peripheral blood. The receptors here all came from a man aged 40-49 years with active or convalescent COVID-19.

The chain uses TRBV30 and TRBJ1-1, with 11 positions matching TRBD1. Germline V gives CDR1 GTSNPN, CDR2 SVGIG (reference sequence). The CDR3 runs to 15 residues. J gave up 4 bases and V 6 bases, and 10 bases lay outside the gene matches. CDR3 bases: TGTGCCTGCGCACCTCCCGGGACAGGGGGCACTGAAGCTTTCTTT. Protein: CACAPPGTGGTEAFF.

The V and J genes are TRBV4-1 and TRBJ1-2; D possibly corresponds to TRBD1 (5 bases). This CDR3 is built from 16 residues. V was clipped by 0 bases and J by 1 base, with 12 bases between them. The V gene's germline CDR1 is MGHRA and CDR2 YSYEKL. In DNA form, the CDR3 reads TGCGCCAGCAGCCAAGACGGGGGTACCTTTAACTATGGCTACACCTTC. Translated: CASSQDGGTFNYGYTF.

This clone was seen once. The chain combines TRBV11-2 with TRBJ1-1; D might be TRBD1 (6 bases). Between the trimmed V and J ends, which lost 1 base and 6 bases, there was a span of 15 bases. The CDR3 spans 15 residues. The germline CDR1 and CDR2 sequences are SGHAT and FQNNGV. In DNA form, the CDR3 reads TGTGCCAGCAGCTTAGTTCTGCAGGGGAGAGCTGAAGCTTTCTTT. Its protein product is CASSLVLQGRAEAFF.

The chain has TRBV10-3 and TRBJ1-1, with 7 bases that match TRBD1. Trimming removed 8 bases from V and 7 bases from J; junction bases left unmatched: 7. Germline lookup yields CDR1 ENHRY and CDR2 SYGVKD. This CDR3 is built from 12 residues. The DNA for the CDR3 is TGTGCCATCCGGGCAGGGGGAGGTGAAGCTTTCTTT. It yields the protein CAIRAGGGEAFF.

The V gene is TRBV6-4, the J gene TRBJ1-2; the match to TRBD1 covers 9 bases. Per the germline V gene, CDR1 is MRHNA and CDR2 is SNTAGT. V shed 3 bases and J 7 bases; nucleotides not matched to a gene: 12. The CDR3 is made up of 16 amino acids. CDR3 sequence reads: CASSDLMRQGEGGYTF. Written as DNA, the CDR3 is TGTGCCAGCAGTGATCTCATGAGACAGGGGGAAGGTGGCTACACCTTC.

The rearrangement links TRBV18 to TRBJ1-1; D is possibly TRBD1 (5 bases). With 3 bases removed from V and 1 base from J, the gap between germline ends came to 6 bases. The CDR3 loop spans 13 amino acids. The V gene's germline CDR1 is KGHSH and CDR2 LQKENI. The DNA of the CDR3 is TGTGCCAGCTCACCTACAGGGAACACTGAAGCTTTCTTT. The encoded protein is CASSPTGNTEAFF.

V gene TRBV3-1 (or the pseudogene TRBV3-2) combines with J gene TRBJ1-3; a weak D match, TRBD1 (5 bases). The V gene's germline CDR1 is LGHDT and CDR2 YNNKEL (reference sequence). The CDR3 consists of 15 residues. The V end lost 4 bases, the J end lost 0 bases, and 10 bases lay between the germline ends. As DNA, the CDR3 is TGTGCCAGCAGCCTGGGGGGGACCTCTGGAAACACCATATATTTT. This translates into CASSLGGTSGNTIYF.

CDR3 loop: CAWGGQARSYEQYF. DNA of the CDR3: TGTGCCTGGGGGGGACAGGCCCGGTCCTACGAGCAGTACTTC. This rearrangement joins TRBV30 to TRBJ2-7, with TRBD1 matching 8 bases. Losses at the gene ends were 5 bases for V and 1 base for J; bases not matched to a gene: 7. Looked up from germline, CDR1 is GTSNPN and CDR2 is SVGIG (reference sequence). The CDR3 loop spans 14 amino acids.

The chain combines TRBV23-1 with TRBJ1-1; tentative D call: TRBD1 (6 bases). TRBV23-1 is reported as an ORF; its role is uncertain. The CDR3 totals 15 residues. The V end lost 2 bases, the J end lost 1 base, and 11 bases lay between the germline ends. The CDR3 here is CASSQMGHPNTEAFF. CDR3 nucleotides: TGCGCCAGCAGTCAAATGGGACACCCGAACACTGAAGCTTTCTTT.

V gene TRBV7-2 combines with J gene TRBJ1-2; possible D gene TRBD1, 5 bases. The CDR3 is 16 residues long. Germline lookup yields CDR1 SGHTA and CDR2 FQGNSA. Trimming pared 3 bases from V and 0 bases from J, leaving 14 bases between. CDR3 sequence reads: CASSLQSDTPNYGYTF. The CDR3 DNA reads TGTGCCAGCAGCTTGCAATCGGACACCCCTAACTATGGCTACACCTTC. The full variable domain, rest sourced from reference TRBV7-2 and TRBJ1-2, is GAGVSQSPSNKVTEKGKDVELRCDPISGHTALYWYRQSLGQGLEFLIYFQGNSAPDKSGLPSDRFSAERTGGSVSTLTIQRTQQEDSAVYLCASSLQSDTPNYGYTFGSGTRLTVV.

The gene calls are TRBV12-3 or TRBV12-4 and TRBJ1-2; 7 nucleotides align to TRBD1. This CDR3 has 12 amino acids. Trimming took 7 bases from V and 8 from J; bases not matched to a gene: 7. The chain's CDR3 is CASTGDSRGYTF. In DNA, the CDR3 is TGTGCCAGCACCGGGGACAGCCGGGGCTACACCTTC.

This chain joins TRBV29-1 and TRBJ2-7; D is perhaps TRBD2 (7 bases). V lost 7 bases and J 2 bases, leaving 21 bases between the germline ends. Germline V CDR1 and CDR2: SQVTM, ANQGSEA. The CDR3 covers 15 residues. CDR3 in amino acids: CSAGGTPGGAYEQYF. Here the CDR3 DNA reads TGCAGCGCCGGGGGGACACCCGGCGGGGCCTACGAGCAGTACTTC.